The 18 T cell receptor beta chains in this list originate from one sample, sequenced in a study of blood T cell repertoires in COVID-19. TCRdb's copy holds only in-frame clones and misses some; the assay was immunoSEQ multiplex PCR. The table lists 180,000 or so clones, about 81% of them singletons, with over 9.5% in the top ten. The sample was peripheral blood. Receptors originate from a woman of 80 years or more with COVID-19, enrolled during active disease.

This clone appeared once. The V gene is TRBV4-3, the J gene TRBJ1-2, with TRBD1 as a possible D gene (6 bases). This CDR3 spans 16 amino acids. Germline lookup yields CDR1 LGHNA and CDR2 YSLEER. Between the trimmed V and J ends, which lost 4 bases and 8 bases, there was a span of 23 bases. Written as DNA, the CDR3 is TGCGCCAGCAGCCCCCAAGTCGGGGGGCTCGGGGGGGGCTACACCTTC. As protein: CASSPQVGGLGGGYTF.

There are a few counts of this clone. J is TRBJ1-6 and V is TRBV5-6; D is possibly TRBD1 (6 bases). V lost 4 bases to trimming and J lost 13 bases, with 15 bases between them. Germline V gives CDR1 SGHDT, CDR2 YYEEEE. The length of the CDR3 is 13 residues. This chain's CDR3 is CASSGTGLAPLHF. The CDR3 DNA reads TGTGCCAGCAGCGGAACAGGGTTAGCGCCCCTCCACTTT.

This chain links TRBV11-3 with TRBJ2-2, with TRBD2 as a possible D gene (5 bases). Trimming removed 5 bases at V and 6 bases at J, with 10 bases between. CDR1 is SGHNT, CDR2 YENEEA, per germline. The CDR3 runs 13 residues. The CDR3 sequence is CASSNDGAGELFF. DNA for the CDR3: TGTGCCAGCAGCAACGACGGGGCCGGGGAGCTGTTTTTT.

The rearrangement uses TRBV9 and TRBJ2-5, with D unclear. The V and J ends lost 3 bases and 5 bases respectively, with 11 bases between them. Per germline, CDR1 SGDLS and CDR2 YYNGEE. The CDR3 spans 13 residues. CDR3 coding DNA: TGTGCCAGCAGCGGCGGTGGAGTCGAGACCCAGTACTTC. It encodes CASSGGGVETQYF.

The chain carries TRBV5-1 and TRBJ2-1; TRBD1 matches at 12 bases. CDR3 length equals 15 residues. J was trimmed by 6 bases and V by 4 bases; bases with no gene match: 5. CDR1 and CDR2 (germline): SGHRS, YFSETQ. The CDR3 nucleotides are TGCGCCAGCAGCCCGCCGGGACAGGGGGCCAATGAGCAGTTCTTC. The encoded protein is CASSPPGQGANEQFF.

The chain joins TRBV7-2 to TRBJ2-3; 8 bases fit TRBD2. The CDR3 spans 15 residues. V shed 3 bases, J shed 2 bases, and the junction held 4 bases outside the gene matches. In germline, CDR1 is SGHTA, CDR2 FQGNSA. CDR3 in amino acids: CASSFVAGSTDTQYF. CDR3 DNA sequence: TGTGCCAGCAGCTTCGTAGCGGGGTCCACAGATACGCAGTATTTT.

The rearrangement links TRBV3-1 (or the pseudogene TRBV3-2) to TRBJ1-6, with a possible D match to TRBD1 (5 bases). Germline V gene sequence: CDR1 LGHDT, CDR2 YNNKEL (reference sequence). The CDR3 spans 14 residues. The germline V and J ends were trimmed by 4 bases and 10 bases, with 14 bases remaining between them. CDR3 nucleotide sequence: TGTGCCAGCAGCCGAACTTTGGGGGGGTCACCCCTCCACTTT. Translation: CASSRTLGGSPLHF.

The V call is TRBV3-1 (or the pseudogene TRBV3-2), the J call TRBJ2-1; 11 bases are a match to TRBD2. Germline V gives CDR1 LGHDT, CDR2 YNNKEL (reference sequence). This CDR3 contains 17 residues. Germline trimming cut 4 bases from V and 6 bases from J; bases unmatched to any gene: 11. The CDR3 region has the DNA TGTGCCAGCAGCCCCCAGGGGACTAGCGGACCTACCAATGAGCAGTTCTTC. Protein sequence: CASSPQGTSGPTNEQFF.

This clone appeared a single time. The chain links TRBV7-2 to TRBJ2-7; 7 bases agree with TRBD2. CDR3 length: 14 residues. Germline V gene lookup returns CDR1 SGHTA and CDR2 FQGNSA. V lost 5 bases and J lost 2; bases outside the gene matches: 6. DNA for the CDR3: TGTGCCAGCAGCCTCGGGGGGAGGCCCTACGAGCAGTACTTC. Amino acid sequence: CASSLGGRPYEQYF.

This chain joins TRBV5-1 and TRBJ2-1, with 10 positions matching TRBD2. Germline CDR1 SGHRS, CDR2 YFSETQ. This CDR3 has 17 amino acids. Germline trimming cut 3 bases from V and 4 bases from J; bases unmatched to any gene: 10. The CDR3 is CASSWGPSGRGYNEQFF. In DNA form, the CDR3 reads TGCGCCAGCAGCTGGGGGCCCAGCGGGAGGGGATACAATGAGCAGTTCTTC.

The chain joins TRBV3-1 (or the pseudogene TRBV3-2) to TRBJ2-5, with D tentatively TRBD1 (5 bases). The CDR3 runs to 15 residues. Germline CDR1 is LGHDT and CDR2 is YNNKEL (reference sequence). The V gene lost 1 base and the J gene lost 1 base, with 10 bases spanning the gap. This CDR3 is CASSQGPQGQETQYF. The CDR3 nucleotides read TGTGCCAGCAGCCAAGGGCCTCAGGGCCAAGAGACCCAGTACTTC.

This clone was detected once. This chain joins TRBV5-1 and TRBJ1-4; unclear D gene. This CDR3 spans 14 amino acids. Trimming pared 4 bases from V and 6 bases from J, leaving 13 bases between. Germline CDR1 and CDR2: SGHRS and YFSETQ. CDR3 in DNA: TGCGCCAGCAGCATAGGGCCGCGGGATGAAAAACTGTTTTTT. Its translation: CASSIGPRDEKLFF.

The gene calls are TRBV5-1 and TRBJ1-2; D remains ambiguous. This CDR3 spans 13 amino acids. V was cut by 1 base and J by 7 bases, with 11 bases left in between. The germline V gene has CDR1 SGHRS and CDR2 YFSETQ. CDR3 sequence reads: CASSLTGEGGYTF. CDR3 nucleotide sequence: TGCGCCAGCAGCTTGACCGGGGAGGGTGGCTACACCTTC.

The gene calls are TRBV5-6 and TRBJ1-2; D possibly corresponds to TRBD1 (6 bases). Looked up from germline, CDR1 is SGHDT and CDR2 is YYEEEE. The CDR3 extends over 13 amino acids. With 1 base removed from V and 10 bases from J, the gap between germline ends came to 14 bases. The CDR3 DNA reads as TGTGCCAGCAGCTTGTTTGGGGGCTCAGTCTACACCTTC. This encodes CASSLFGGSVYTF.

The chain carries TRBV27 and TRBJ1-5; D is perhaps TRBD1 (6 bases). Germline assignment: CDR1 MNHEY and CDR2 SMNVEV (reference sequence). The V end lost 2 bases, the J end lost 4 bases, and 12 bases lay between the germline ends. This CDR3 contains 15 residues. CDR3 DNA sequence: TGTGCCAGCAGTTTAAGGGGGGGGCAAAATCAGCCCCAGCATTTT. Amino acids: CASSLRGGQNQPQHF.

The chain has TRBV7-6 and TRBJ2-3; no firm D call. Looked up from germline, CDR1 is SGHVS and CDR2 is FNYEAQ. The length of the CDR3 is 13 residues. Trimming pared 0 bases from V and 6 bases from J, leaving 7 bases between. Here the CDR3 DNA reads TGTGCCAGCAGCTTAGCGCCTGCGGATACGCAGTATTTT. This translates into CASSLAPADTQYF.

The chain combines TRBV7-6 with TRBJ2-1; the match to TRBD2 covers 8 bases. V was clipped by 5 bases and J by 1 base; unmatched bases: 7. CDR3 length: 16 amino acids. Germline CDR1 and CDR2: SGHVS and FNYEAQ. In DNA, the CDR3 is TGTGCCAGCAGCCCCTTTCGCGGGGGGTCCTACAATGAGCAGTTCTTC. Protein sequence: CASSPFRGGSYNEQFF.

The V gene is TRBV7-9, the J gene TRBJ1-5, with D maybe TRBD1 (6 bases). CDR1 and CDR2 (germline): SEHNR, FQNEAQ (reference sequence). This CDR3 region has 15 residues. V shed 1 base and J shed 10 bases, with 17 bases lying between them. DNA for the CDR3: TGTGCCAGCAGCTTAGGGGGCAGGGGCTGGGACCCCCAGCATTTT. Its protein is CASSLGGRGWDPQHF.